This paragraph reports one TCR beta chain. This CDR3 is also generated by other DNA sequences in the sample. This sample stems from a study of control samples from healthy donors and cancer patients. Assay used: immunoSEQ multiplex PCR; TCRdb lists only in-frame clones, some missing. The sample has 65,000 to 100,000 clones; around 87% are singletons. The CDR3 length is 13 residues. Per the germline V gene, CDR1 is SGDLS and CDR2 is YYNGEE. V was clipped by 2 bases and J by 2 bases, with 8 bases between them. V gene TRBV9 combines with J gene TRBJ2-7; possibly TRBD2 for D (5 bases). The sequenced material came from blood. The clonotype originates from a man over 45 in good health. This chain's CDR3 is CASSVGVAYEQYF. CDR3 bases: TGTGCCAGCAGCGTCGGGGTGGCCTACGAGCAGTACTTC.